The clone carrying this TCR beta chain was recorded once. The data derive from a study of blood T cell repertoires in COVID-19. Using immunoSEQ multiplex PCR, the repertoire was profiled, and TCRdb retains in-frame clones only, with some absent. The sample holds 150,000 to 200,000 clones; about 87% are singletons and the top ten take 3.5% to 4.5%. Deletions cut 4 bases from V and 3 bases from J, with 7 bases between. CDR3 length equals 13 residues. Germline loops: CDR1 SGHTA, CDR2 FQGNSA. Sequenced sample: peripheral blood. This TCR was recovered from a man aged 18-30 years with active or convalescent COVID-19. This sequence joins TRBV7-2 and TRBJ2-1; D is uncertain. The CDR3 region is CASSSILYNEQFF. CDR3 DNA sequence: TGTGCCAGCAGCTCTATTCTCTACAATGAGCAGTTCTTC.